The entry that follows covers one T cell receptor beta chain sequence. Its antigen is currently unknown. This entry comes from a study of a mutant IDH1 vaccine in newly diagnosed glioma. The CDR3 spans 13 residues. V lost 3 bases and J 1 base, leaving 7 bases between the germline ends. CDR1 and CDR2 from the germline V gene are MDHEN and SYDVKM. Noted time point: week 5, during vaccination. In every dose of vaccine, 300 ug of mutant IDH1 20-mer peptide was given alongside topical imiquimod. Clones were sequenced by immunoSEQ multiplex PCR, and TCRdb holds only the in-frame ones, with some missing. The data show roughly 40,000 clones, 90% to 95% seen once.

The chain has TRBV28 and TRBJ2-7; D is unresolved. The source material was PBMCs, sampled from a glioma patient whose treatment included an IDH1 peptide vaccine. The sequence was collected from a man aged 50 to 60 with glioma. Here the CDR3 DNA reads TGTGCCAGCAGTTTCGGTTTGTCCTACGAGCAGTACTTC. Its translation is CASSFGLSYEQYF.